In this sample, the clone carrying this T cell receptor (beta chain) turned up many times. The CDR3 totals 11 residues. Germline loops: CDR1 DFQATT, CDR2 SNEGSKA (reference sequence). Trimming shortened V by 3 bases and J by 4 bases, and 1 base separated the two germline ends. The data were obtained in a study of response to subunit inactivated influenza vaccine. TCRdb called the RT-PCR reads again in MiXCR, with one record for every CDR3 protein. The sample lists around 160,000 distinct CDR3 sequences, 9.5% to 13% occurring once. The sequence came from a man aged 50-60 years who received an inactivated influenza vaccine. The chain uses TRBV20-1 and TRBJ2-6, with D hard to call. The sequenced sample was non-naive T cells sorted from PBMCs, obtained roughly 48 days after vaccination. The CDR3 DNA reads TGCAGTGCTAGCGGGGCCAACGTCCTGACTTTC. Protein product: CSASGANVLTF.